This TCR beta chain was documented in a study of STAT5B mutations in CD4+ large granular lymphocyte leukemia. The study, taken as a whole, reports: Approximately 25% of private leukemic clonotypes occurred rarely in other patients' non-leukemic repertoires.

The table came from immunoSEQ multiplex PCR; TCRdb's copy has only in-frame clones and leaves some out. The data hold 30,000 or so clones, with roughly 77% observed a single time. As regards this clone: What it binds is unknown.

The TCR sequence derives from a human donor in good health. Material: CD4+ T cells from blood buffy coats.

The CDR3 DNA sequence: TGTGCCAGCAGCTTCTACAGGAGCAATCAGCCCCAGCATTTT. Translating it yields CASSFYRSNQPQHF. V usage is TRBV5-6 and J usage is TRBJ1-5; the D gene is possibly TRBD1 (5 bases). V was trimmed by 2 bases and J by 1 base, leaving 7 bases between them. The germline CDR1 and CDR2 sequences are SGHDT and YYEEEE. CDR3 size: 14 residues.